These 16 T cell receptor beta chains came from one sample sequenced in a study of cytomegalovirus exposure and HLA in healthy donors. 60 Vbeta and 13 Jbeta primers were used in PCR. Here immunoSEQ multiplex PCR was the method, and the copy in TCRdb shows in-frame clones only, minus some. The table has approximately 150,000 clones, about 80% seen once. Sequencing input: PBMCs. All receptors derive from a man between 18 and 29 years old in good health and CMV-seropositive.

This chain uses TRBV7-9 with TRBJ1-4; 9 positions match TRBD1. After removal of 5 bases from V and 8 bases from J, the junction contained 6 bases not matched to a gene. CDR1 and CDR2 (germline): SEHNR, FQNEAQ (reference sequence). This CDR3 is built from 14 residues. CDR3 sequence reads: CASSSGTGQEKLFF. The CDR3 DNA reads as TGTGCCAGCAGCAGTGGGACAGGGCAGGAAAAACTGTTTTTT.

V usage is TRBV2 and J usage is TRBJ1-2; D gene ambiguous. V shed 3 bases and J shed 13 bases, with 15 bases lying between them. This CDR3 is built from 12 residues. Germline CDR1 SNHLY, CDR2 FYNNEI. This chain's CDR3 is CASSERIRGLTF. In DNA form, the CDR3 reads TGTGCCAGCAGTGAGCGGATCAGAGGGCTCACCTTC.

The chain carries TRBV5-6 and TRBJ2-7, with 7 bases matching TRBD1. The CDR3 is made up of 14 amino acids. Germline V gives CDR1 SGHDT, CDR2 YYEEEE. V shed 4 bases, J shed 7 bases, and the junction held 11 bases outside the gene matches. The chain's CDR3 is CASSQGTALREQYF. The CDR3 coding sequence is TGTGCCAGCAGCCAGGGGACAGCCTTAAGGGAGCAGTACTTC.

The rearrangement joins TRBV5-6 to TRBJ1-3; D perhaps matches TRBD1 (6 bases). Germline values: CDR1 SGHDT, CDR2 YYEEEE. Trimming took 2 bases from V and 2 from J, leaving 11 bases between them. The CDR3 is made up of 15 amino acids. CDR3 region: CASSFRGGPGNTIYF. The CDR3 DNA follows: TGTGCCAGCAGCTTCAGGGGCGGACCTGGAAACACCATATATTTT.

V and J are TRBV7-6 and TRBJ2-1; 10 nucleotides match TRBD2. CDR1 is SGHVS and CDR2 is FNYEAQ in the germline V gene. The V gene end was trimmed by 3 bases and the J gene end by 2 bases; junction bases not matched to a gene: 7. The CDR3 spans 17 residues. The CDR3 loop reads CASSFSPSGGPYNEQFF. The CDR3 DNA follows: TGTGCCAGCAGCTTTAGTCCTAGCGGGGGTCCCTACAATGAGCAGTTCTTC.

The chain employs TRBV10-3 and TRBJ2-3; no clear D. CDR3 length: 13 residues. The germline V gene has CDR1 ENHRY and CDR2 SYGVKD. The V end lost 2 bases, the J end lost 6 bases, and 9 bases lay between the germline ends. The CDR3 here is CAISETARDTQYF. The CDR3 nucleotides are TGTGCCATCAGTGAGACTGCCCGGGATACGCAGTATTTT.

This sequence joins TRBV2 and TRBJ2-1; 7 nucleotides agree with TRBD1. The V gene's germline CDR1 is SNHLY and CDR2 FYNNEI. CDR3 length: 15 residues. V shed 4 bases, J shed 6 bases, and the junction held 9 bases outside the gene matches. Here the CDR3 DNA reads TGTGCCAGCAGTGGGGGGTTCAGGGGGTTCAATGAGCAGTTCTTC. This codes for CASSGGFRGFNEQFF.

The chain uses TRBV6-5 and TRBJ2-5, with D tentatively TRBD2 (6 bases). Matching the DNA end better, TRBJ2-7 makes the J call doubtful. The CDR3 sequence is 10 residues long. Looked up from germline, CDR1 is MNHEY and CDR2 is SVGAGI. This CDR3 is CASKGGEQYF. The CDR3 bases are TGTGCCAGCAAGGGAGGCGAGCAGTACTTC.

This chain joins TRBV18 and TRBJ1-2; no firm D call. V was trimmed by 6 bases and J by 4 bases, leaving 27 bases between them. This CDR3 is 18 amino acids long. Germline CDR1 reads KGHSH; CDR2 reads LQKENI. The CDR3 DNA follows: TGTGCCAGCTCCCCCAGGTTTCCAGGAGGAGGCTCTAGCTATGGCTACACCTTC. It codes for CASSPRFPGGGSSYGYTF.

V is TRBV7-9 and J is TRBJ1-1; D is perhaps TRBD1 (6 bases). The germline V gene has CDR1 SEHNR and CDR2 FQNEAQ (reference sequence). V lost 5 bases to trimming and J lost 1 base, with 14 bases between them. The CDR3 runs 15 residues. CDR3 nucleotide sequence: TGTGCCAGCAGCGCTTCCAGGGGCCCGAACACTGAAGCTTTCTTT. Translation: CASSASRGPNTEAFF.

V and J are TRBV29-1 and TRBJ1-2; D possibly corresponds to TRBD1 (6 bases). V shed 7 bases and J shed 2 bases, with 11 bases lying between them. CDR3 length equals 12 residues. CDR1 and CDR2 (germline): SQVTM, ANQGSEA. In DNA, the CDR3 is TGCAGCGCAGGGGACAAGAACTATGGCTACACCTTC. It yields the protein CSAGDKNYGYTF.

This clone showed up just a few times. V gene TRBV7-9 combines with J gene TRBJ2-5; 7 positions match TRBD2. Trimming removed 3 bases from V and 0 bases from J; junction bases left unmatched: 1. Germline V lookup: CDR1 SEHNR, CDR2 FQNEAQ (reference sequence). The CDR3 runs to 14 residues. The CDR3 protein is CASSFGGYQETQYF. Written as DNA, the CDR3 is TGTGCCAGCAGCTTCGGGGGGTACCAAGAGACCCAGTACTTC. The whole variable domain, filled in from reference TRBV7-9 and TRBJ2-5, reads DTGVSQNPRHKITKRGQNVTFRCDPISEHNRLYWYRQTLGQGPEFLTYFQNEAQLEKSRLLSDRFSAERPKGSFSTLEIQRTEQGDSAMYLCASSFGGYQETQYFGPGTRLLVL.

This clone has a handful of counts. V usage is TRBV10-2 and J usage is TRBJ2-2; TRBD2 might be the D (6 bases). The CDR3 runs to 16 residues. Germline CDR1 reads WSHSY; CDR2 reads SAAADI. V was shortened by 0 bases and J by 4 bases, with 12 bases between the two germline ends. The CDR3 DNA reads TGCGCCAGCAGTGAGTCGATGGGACTGAGCACCGGGGAGCTGTTTTTT. Translating gives CASSESMGLSTGELFF.

V gene TRBV4-2 combines with J gene TRBJ2-7; D might be TRBD2 (6 bases). Trimming took off 2 bases at V and 5 bases at J, with 10 bases between the two ends. Germline-derived CDR1 and CDR2 are LGHNA and YNFKEQ. This CDR3 region has 13 residues. This CDR3 is CASSQLGLHEQYF. CDR3 sequence (DNA): TGTGCCAGCAGCCAATTGGGACTCCACGAGCAGTACTTC.

The chain carries TRBV25-1 and TRBJ1-2, with unresolved D. This CDR3 is 12 amino acids long. The ends were cut back, 5 bases at V and 4 bases at J, with 8 bases in the middle. CDR1 MGHDK and CDR2 SYGVNS come from the germline V gene. The CDR3 sequence is CASSLGPYGYTF. CDR3 DNA sequence: TGTGCCAGCAGTCTGGGCCCCTATGGCTACACCTTC.

This clone was seen once. V is TRBV6-1 and J is TRBJ2-7, with no clear D. With 11 bases removed from V and 2 bases from J, the gap between germline ends came to 10 bases. The CDR3 runs 11 residues. Germline lookup yields CDR1 MNHNS and CDR2 SASEGT. The DNA of the CDR3 is TGTGCCGCGGCCTGGCCCTACGAGCAGTACTTC. Translated: CAAAWPYEQYF.